This is a list of T cell receptor beta chains from one sample in a study of blood T cell repertoires in COVID-19. The repertoire was sequenced with immunoSEQ multiplex PCR; TCRdb's copy has only in-frame clones and lacks some. The sample records 200,000 to 250,000 clones, 83% being singletons. The sample consisted of peripheral blood. These receptors originate from a woman in her twenties or thirties with COVID-19, enrolled during active disease. Each CDR3 is given with its conserved first and last residue. D genes are given only for firm matches. For some rows the clone size is stated as once, few or many, or as a class when expanded; others skip it.

J,D,V,size,CDR3,DNA
TRBJ2-5,TRBD2,TRBV9,-,CASSGLMDSGLAKETQYF,TGTGCCAGCAGCGGACTTATGGATAGCGGGCTCGCGAAAGAGACCCAGTACTTC
TRBJ1-1,-,TRBV18,-,CASSPRRTEAFF,TGTGCCAGCTCACCCCGGCGGACTGAAGCTTTCTTT
TRBJ2-3,-,TRBV7-3,-,CASSLGGFRPDTQYF,TGTGCCAGCAGCTTAGGAGGGTTCAGGCCAGATACGCAGTATTTT
TRBJ2-7,-,TRBV5-5,-,CASSLAGTLYEQYF,TGTGCCAGCAGCTTAGCCGGGACACTATACGAGCAGTACTTC
TRBJ2-7,TRBD2,TRBV18,-,CASSPGTSGLSYEQYF,TGTGCCAGCTCACCCGGGACTAGCGGGTTGTCCTACGAGCAGTACTTC
TRBJ2-7,-,TRBV7-9,few,CASSLTGLEYF,TGTGCCAGCAGCCTTACAGGGTTAGAGTACTTC
TRBJ2-3,-,TRBV9,-,CASSVGRGSTDTQYF,TGTGCCAGCAGCGTAGGTCGGGGTAGCACAGATACGCAGTATTTT
TRBJ1-3,-,TRBV7-6,once,CASSLSGGNTIYF,TGTGCCAGCAGCTTATCGGGTGGAAACACCATATATTTT
TRBJ2-7,-,TRBV25-1,-,CASSESQLWAHEQYF,TGTGCCAGCAGTGAATCCCAGTTATGGGCCCACGAGCAGTACTTC
TRBJ1-4,-,TRBV5-1,-,CASSLASSGNEKLFF,TGCGCCAGCAGCTTGGCTTCGTCGGGTAATGAAAAACTGTTTTTT
TRBJ2-3,TRBD2,TRBV5-5,-,CASSSTRASGSDTQYF,TGTGCCAGCAGCTCCACCCGAGCTAGCGGGTCGGATACGCAGTATTTT
TRBJ2-3,TRBD2,TRBV18,-,CASSLGLAGEYTDTQYF,TGTGCCAGCTCACTGGGACTAGCGGGGGAGTACACAGATACGCAGTATTTT
TRBJ1-2,-,TRBV4-1,-,CASSQDRGPSYGYTF,TGCGCCAGCAGCCAAGACAGGGGTCCGTCCTATGGCTACACCTTC
TRBJ2-2,-,TRBV11-2,-,CASSPLGGRTGELFF,TGTGCCAGCAGCCCTCTCGGGGGGCGAACCGGGGAGCTGTTTTTT
TRBJ1-2,-,TRBV2,-,CASSERVYGYTF,TGTGCCAGCAGTGAACGCGTGTATGGCTACACCTTC
TRBJ2-5,TRBD1,TRBV9,-,CASSGWDRVSETQYF,TGTGCCAGCAGCGGATGGGACAGGGTGTCGGAGACCCAGTACTTC
TRBJ2-3,-,TRBV9,-,CASSPRGGSTDTQYF,TGTGCCAGCAGCCCCCGCGGCGGAAGCACAGATACGCAGTATTTT
TRBJ1-1,-,TRBV9,-,CASSEQDRMNTEAFF,TGTGCCAGCAGCGAACAGGATAGAATGAACACTGAAGCTTTCTTT
TRBJ2-2,TRBD1,TRBV19,-,CASKGQGTNTGELFF,TGTGCCAGCAAGGGACAGGGGACGAACACCGGGGAGCTGTTTTTT
TRBJ2-3,TRBD1,TRBV5-1,-,CASSLAGTGGFSDTQYF,TGCGCCAGCAGCTTGGCCGGGACAGGGGGCTTTTCAGATACGCAGTATTTT
TRBJ2-3,TRBD1,TRBV5-4,-,CASSPDRGQDTQYF,TGTGCCAGCAGCCCGGACAGGGGGCAAGATACGCAGTATTTT
TRBJ2-7,-,TRBV2,-,CASSEMEGSYEQYF,TGTGCCAGCAGTGAAATGGAGGGGAGCTACGAGCAGTACTTC
TRBJ1-1,-,TRBV27,-,CASSQDRNTEAFF,TGTGCCAGCAGCCAGGACAGGAACACTGAAGCTTTCTTT
TRBJ2-2,TRBD2,TRBV24-1,-,CATSLTRIGRSVNTGELFF,TGTGCCACCAGCCTCACAAGGATCGGGAGGTCCGTGAACACCGGGGAGCTGTTTTTT
TRBJ1-1,-,TRBV5-5,-,CASSYYKGGTEAFF,TGTGCCAGCAGCTACTACAAAGGCGGGACTGAAGCTTTCTTT
TRBJ2-7,TRBD1,TRBV20-1,-,CSASAYRGPNYEQYF,TGCAGTGCTAGTGCTTACAGGGGGCCTAACTACGAGCAGTACTTC
TRBJ1-4,-,TRBV5-5,-,CASSLVPGDSGEKLFF,TGTGCCAGCAGCTTGGTGCCGGGGGACTCAGGCGAAAAACTGTTTTTT
TRBJ2-1,TRBD2,TRBV7-3,-,CASSSTSAGYNEQFF,TGTGCCAGCAGCTCAACTAGCGCGGGGTACAATGAGCAGTTCTTC
TRBJ1-4,-,TRBV5-1,-,CASRQVDEKLFF,TGCGCCAGCAGACAGGTAGATGAAAAACTGTTTTTT
TRBJ2-3,TRBD2,TRBV28,-,CASNSPGGSTDTQYF,TGTGCCAGCAACTCCCCCGGGGGGAGCACAGATACGCAGTATTTT
TRBJ2-7,TRBD2,TRBV5-1,-,CASSGDSGGDYEQYF,TGCGCCAGCAGCGGGGATAGCGGGGGGGACTACGAGCAGTACTTC
TRBJ1-2,-,TRBV5-1,once,CASSLGGASYGYTF,TGCGCCAGCAGCTTGGGGGGCGCAAGCTATGGCTACACCTTC
TRBJ2-3,-,TRBV4-1,-,CASSQDSIVLSGTDTQYF,TGCGCCAGCAGCCAAGATAGCATAGTCCTCAGCGGCACAGATACGCAGTATTTT
TRBJ2-5,-,TRBV6-2/TRBV6-3,-,CASSWGVLAETQYF,TGTGCCAGCAGCTGGGGGGTGCTCGCGGAGACCCAGTACTTC
TRBJ2-2,TRBD2,TRBV5-6,-,CASSLSGGRRTGELFF,TGTGCCAGCAGCTTGTCTGGCGGGAGAAGAACCGGGGAGCTGTTTTTT
TRBJ2-2,TRBD2,TRBV19,-,CASSLLAGGDTGELFF,TGTGCCAGTAGTCTCCTAGCGGGAGGGGACACCGGGGAGCTGTTTTTT
TRBJ2-3,TRBD2,TRBV7-2,few,CASSFGGAGLLDTDTQYF,TGTGCCAGCAGCTTCGGGGGGGCCGGACTCTTAGACACAGATACGCAGTATTTT
TRBJ1-4,-,TRBV19,-,CATRGRQNEKLFF,TGTGCCACCAGGGGCAGACAGAATGAAAAACTGTTTTTT
TRBJ1-6,TRBD1,TRBV7-8,once,CASSFQGARDSPLHF,TGTGCCAGCAGCTTCCAGGGGGCGCGTGATTCACCCCTCCACTTT
TRBJ2-2,-,TRBV9,-,CASSELGGSLNTGELFF,TGTGCCAGCAGCGAACTTGGAGGCAGCCTGAACACCGGGGAGCTGTTTTTT
TRBJ2-3,TRBD2,TRBV11-1,-,CASSSQGGDTQYF,TGTGCCAGCAGCTCCCAGGGAGGGGATACGCAGTATTTT
TRBJ1-1,-,TRBV27,many,CASRQAREVTEAFF,TGTGCCAGTCGCCAGGCCAGGGAAGTCACTGAAGCTTTCTTT
TRBJ2-6,TRBD1,TRBV5-1,-,CASSFATGGVSGANVLTF,TGCGCCAGCAGCTTCGCTACAGGGGGCGTTTCTGGGGCCAACGTCCTGACTTTC
TRBJ2-4,TRBD1,TRBV6-1,many,CASSERQGAFSNIQYF,TGTGCCAGCAGTGAAAGGCAGGGGGCATTTTCGAACATTCAGTACTTC
TRBJ2-4,TRBD2,TRBV20-1,once,CSASLGLAGAKNIQYF,TGCAGTGCTAGTCTAGGACTAGCGGGAGCCAAAAACATTCAGTACTTC
TRBJ2-7,-,TRBV5-1,few,CASSPGDRISYEQYF,TGCGCCAGCAGCCCGGGGGACAGAATCTCCTACGAGCAGTACTTC
TRBJ1-2,-,TRBV2,-,CASRANREGIYGYTF,TGTGCCAGCAGGGCGAACAGGGAGGGGATCTATGGCTACACCTTC
TRBJ2-7,-,TRBV19,-,CASSPGGRDLLTSYEQYF,TGTGCCAGTAGTCCGGGTGGGCGGGACTTACTTACCTCCTACGAGCAGTACTTC
TRBJ2-5,TRBD2,TRBV3-1/TRBV3-2,-,CASRQGLAGGGETQYF,TGTGCCAGCAGGCAAGGACTAGCGGGAGGTGGAGAGACCCAGTACTTC